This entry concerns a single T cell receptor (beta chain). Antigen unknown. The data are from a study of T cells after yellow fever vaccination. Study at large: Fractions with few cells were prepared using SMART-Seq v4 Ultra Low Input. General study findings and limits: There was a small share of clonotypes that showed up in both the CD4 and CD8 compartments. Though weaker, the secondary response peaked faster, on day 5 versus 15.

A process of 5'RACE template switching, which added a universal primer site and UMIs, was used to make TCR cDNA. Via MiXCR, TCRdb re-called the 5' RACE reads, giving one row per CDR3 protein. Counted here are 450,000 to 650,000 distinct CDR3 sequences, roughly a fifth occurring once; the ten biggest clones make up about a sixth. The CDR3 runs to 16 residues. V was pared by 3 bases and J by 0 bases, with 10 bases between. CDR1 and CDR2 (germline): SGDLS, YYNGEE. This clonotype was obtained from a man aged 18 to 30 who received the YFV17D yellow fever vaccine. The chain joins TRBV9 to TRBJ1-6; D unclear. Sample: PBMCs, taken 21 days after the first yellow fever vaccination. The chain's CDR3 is CASSAGGSSYNSPLHF. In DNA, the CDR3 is TGTGCCAGCAGCGCCGGAGGAAGCTCCTATAATTCACCCCTCCACTTT. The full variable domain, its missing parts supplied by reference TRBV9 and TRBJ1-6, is DSGVTQTPKHLITATGQRVTLRCSPRSGDLSVYWYQQSLDQGLQFLIQYYNGEERAKGNILERFSAQQFPDLHSELNLSSLELGDSALYFCASSAGGSSYNSPLHFGNGTRLTVT.